The 32 T cell receptor beta chains presented below share a single source sample, sequenced in a study of blood T cell repertoires in COVID-19. Only in-frame clones appear in the TCRdb table, and some are missing; sequencing was by immunoSEQ multiplex PCR. The sample lists a few hundred thousand clones; over 80% were seen once. Sequences were obtained from PBMCs or T cells enriched from blood (not recorded which). The source is a woman younger than 35 who had recovered from COVID-19.

V gene TRBV7-9 combines with J gene TRBJ1-4; a possible D gene is TRBD1 (6 bases). V lost 9 bases and J 3 bases, leaving 14 bases between the germline ends. The CDR3 is made up of 14 amino acids. CDR1 SEHNR and CDR2 FQNEAQ come from the germline V gene (reference sequence). CDR3 protein: CASSTQGSNEKLFF. The DNA of the CDR3 is TGTGCCAGTTCTACACAGGGATCTAATGAAAAACTGTTTTTT. Full variable domain (missing parts from reference TRBV7-9 and TRBJ1-4): DTGVSQNPRHKITKRGQNVTFRCDPISEHNRLYWYRQTLGQGPEFLTYFQNEAQLEKSRLLSDRFSAERPKGSFSTLEIQRTEQGDSAMYLCASSTQGSNEKLFFGSGTQLSVL.

The genes are TRBV14 and TRBJ1-3, with D unresolved. Germline values: CDR1 SGHDN, CDR2 FVKESK. The V end was cut by 4 bases, the J end by 0 bases, with 10 bases between. The CDR3 has 15 amino acids. The CDR3 bases are TGTGCCAGCAGCCCCGCCGGAGACTCTGGAAACACCATATATTTT. It translates to CASSPAGDSGNTIYF.

V and J are TRBV5-4 and TRBJ1-2, with 7 bases matching TRBD1. This CDR3 contains 15 residues. Germline V gives CDR1 SGHNT, CDR2 YYREEE (reference sequence). Germline trimming cut 4 bases from V and 5 bases from J; bases unmatched to any gene: 11. CDR3 nucleotides: TGTGCCAGCAGCCCTGACAGGGCGGGACATTATGGCTACACCTTC. It encodes CASSPDRAGHYGYTF. Supplemented by reference TRBV5-4 and TRBJ1-2, the full variable domain reads ETGVTQSPTHLIKTRGQQVTLRCSSQSGHNTVSWYQQALGQGPQFIFQYYREEENGRGNFPPRFSGLQFPNYSSELNVNALELDDSALYLCASSPDRAGHYGYTFGSGTRLTVV.

The genes are TRBV21-1 and TRBJ1-5. TRBV21-1 is labeled a pseudogene. CDR3 size: 18 residues. For the CDR3, the DNA is TGTGCCAGCAGCAGAACCTCTTACGGGCAGGACTTTAATCAGCCCCAGCATTTT. Translating gives CASSRTSYGQDFNQPQHF.

J is TRBJ1-1 and V is TRBV7-2; 8 bases match TRBD1. Germline V lookup: CDR1 SGHTA, CDR2 FQGNSA. V trimming: 4 bases; J trimming: 0 bases; junction bases outside the gene matches: 4. This CDR3 region has 15 residues. The DNA for the CDR3 is TGTGCCAGCAGCTCCGGGGACAGGTTGAACACTGAAGCTTTCTTT. This sequence encodes CASSSGDRLNTEAFF.

The V gene is TRBV19, the J gene TRBJ1-1; 8 bases are a match to TRBD1. The ends lost 5 bases at V and 7 bases at J; junction bases unmatched: 6. The CDR3 is made up of 13 amino acids. CDR1 and CDR2 from the germline V gene are LNHDA and SQIVND (reference sequence). CDR3 in DNA: TGTGCCAGTAGTCTGGACAGGGAAGATGAAGCTTTCTTT. Protein sequence: CASSLDREDEAFF.

Remarks on this clone: A much larger clone differs by one base, so this may be a read error. Different DNA sequences within this sample yield the same CDR3. This chain links TRBV4-3 with TRBJ2-7; TRBD1 aligns across 7 bases. Trimming removed 0 bases from V and 7 bases from J; junction bases left unmatched: 12. Germline V CDR1 and CDR2: LGHNA, YSLEER. CDR3 length: 16 residues. The CDR3 sequence is CASSQEDRTGAGEQYF. CDR3 nucleotides: TGCGCCAGCAGCCAAGAAGATAGAACAGGGGCAGGGGAGCAGTACTTC.

The rearrangement links TRBV15 to TRBJ2-6; tentative D call: TRBD2 (7 bases). The germline V gene encodes CDR1 LNHNV and CDR2 YYDKDF (reference sequence). The V end lost 0 bases, the J end lost 2 bases, and 23 bases lay between the germline ends. The CDR3 spans 21 residues. DNA for the CDR3: TGTGCCACCAGCAGAGATTATGGGGGAGGGGGGCCACACCCTGGGGCCAACGTCCTGACTTTC. It yields the protein CATSRDYGGGGPHPGANVLTF.

The chain uses TRBV7-9 and TRBJ2-3; 7 bases match TRBD2. The CDR3 length is 14 residues. With V trimmed by 5 bases and J by 2 bases, 4 bases remained unmatched. Germline values: CDR1 SEHNR, CDR2 FQNEAQ (reference sequence). CDR3 sequence reads: CASSLSGITDTQYF. For the CDR3, the DNA is TGTGCCAGCAGCCTGAGCGGGATCACAGATACGCAGTATTTT.

This chain uses TRBV11-3 with TRBJ2-2; D is possibly TRBD1 (6 bases). V was trimmed by 3 bases and J by 5 bases, leaving 16 bases between them. The CDR3 runs to 16 residues. The V gene's germline CDR1 is SGHNT and CDR2 YENEEA. In DNA form, the CDR3 reads TGTGCCAGCAGCTTTCCAGGGGCCGAAACTACCGGGGAGCTGTTTTTT. Translating it yields CASSFPGAETTGELFF.

V is TRBV4-2 and J is TRBJ2-7; 8 bases match TRBD2. V trimming: 0 bases; J trimming: 3 bases; junction bases outside the gene matches: 4. The V gene's germline CDR1 is LGHNA and CDR2 YNFKEQ. The CDR3 length is 15 residues. The CDR3 loop reads CASSQEVSGSYEQYF. DNA of the CDR3: TGTGCCAGCAGCCAAGAAGTAAGCGGGAGCTACGAGCAGTACTTC.

The J gene is TRBJ2-2, the V gene TRBV6-5, with 7 bases matching TRBD1. The V and J ends lost 8 bases and 6 bases, in that order; junction bases with no gene match: 12. Germline V CDR1 and CDR2: MNHEY, SVGAGI. The CDR3 runs 15 residues. Written as DNA, the CDR3 is TGTGCCAGCGCACGCTCCGGGACAGTGGCCGGGGAGCTGTTTTTT. It encodes CASARSGTVAGELFF.

The V call is TRBV6-1, the J call TRBJ1-5; TRBD1 matches at 10 bases. The CDR3 sequence is 15 residues long. Trimming removed 6 bases from V and 6 bases from J; junction bases left unmatched: 8. Per germline, CDR1 MNHNS and CDR2 SASEGT. CDR3 in DNA: TGTGCCAGCAGCCGACCGGGACAGGGGAGTCAGCCCCAGCATTTT. It codes for CASSRPGQGSQPQHF.

This clone was found once. This chain connects TRBV29-1 to TRBJ2-5; possibly TRBD2 for D (6 bases). Between the trimmed V and J ends, which lost 4 bases and 5 bases, there was a span of 14 bases. The CDR3 length is 13 residues. CDR1 SQVTM and CDR2 ANQGSEA come from the germline V gene. CDR3 region: CSVVPGAEETQYF. CDR3 coding DNA: TGCAGCGTTGTGCCGGGAGCGGAGGAGACCCAGTACTTC.

The chain uses TRBV24-1 and TRBJ1-2; perhaps TRBD1 as D (5 bases). This CDR3 spans 15 amino acids. Germline assignment: CDR1 KGHDR and CDR2 SFDVKD. V gave up 4 bases and J gave up 8 bases, with 19 bases separating them. CDR3 sequence: CATSDGDGRRGGYTF. As DNA, the CDR3 is TGTGCCACCAGTGACGGGGACGGGAGAAGAGGAGGCTACACCTTC.

This sequence joins TRBV3-1 (or the pseudogene TRBV3-2) and TRBJ2-7; possibly TRBD2 for D (6 bases). Germline CDR1 and CDR2: LGHDT and YNNKEL (reference sequence). The CDR3 covers 13 residues. V lost 3 bases, J lost 6 bases, and 12 bases lay in between. CDR3 DNA: TGTGCCAGCAGCCAGGGACTTGGTCTCGAGCAGTACTTC. Residues: CASSQGLGLEQYF.

This sequence joins TRBV6-6 and TRBJ2-7; TRBD1 agrees at 9 bases. The CDR3 extends over 16 amino acids. V was clipped by 6 bases and J by 3 bases; unmatched bases: 12. Germline V lookup: CDR1 MNHNY, CDR2 SVGAGI (reference sequence). The CDR3 nucleotides read TGTGCCAGCAGCCCCGTTCTGGGGGACAGGGTCTACGAGCAGTACTTC. The encoded protein is CASSPVLGDRVYEQYF.

V and J are TRBV5-1 and TRBJ2-7; D unclear. Germline V lookup: CDR1 SGHRS, CDR2 YFSETQ. The CDR3 runs 13 residues. V dropped 5 bases and J dropped 3 bases, with 12 bases sitting between them. CDR3 loop: CASRDVGSYEQYF. The CDR3 coding sequence is TGCGCCAGCAGAGATGTTGGCAGCTACGAGCAGTACTTC.

The rearrangement uses TRBV9 and TRBJ2-7; D is perhaps TRBD2 (6 bases). V lost 0 bases to trimming and J lost 6 bases, with 16 bases between them. Germline lookup yields CDR1 SGDLS and CDR2 YYNGEE. The CDR3 totals 15 residues. The CDR3 loop is CASSVGDGGRSEQYF. CDR3 DNA sequence: TGTGCCAGCAGCGTAGGGGACGGAGGGAGGTCCGAGCAGTACTTC.

This chain connects TRBV25-1 to TRBJ1-1, with 7 positions matching TRBD1. Germline CDR1 and CDR2: MGHDK and SYGVNS. J was trimmed by 3 bases and V by 4 bases; bases with no gene match: 5. The CDR3 has 14 residues. The CDR3 sequence is CASSVTGSDTEAFF. CDR3 coding DNA: TGTGCCAGCAGTGTGACAGGGAGCGACACTGAAGCTTTCTTT. Looking up the rest from reference TRBV25-1 and TRBJ1-1 gives the full variable domain: EADIYQTPRYLVIGTGKKITLECSQTMGHDKMYWYQQDPGMELHLIHYSYGVNSTEKGDLSSESTVSRIRTEHFPLTLESARPSHTSQYLCASSVTGSDTEAFFGQGTRLTVV.

J is TRBJ1-1 and V is TRBV7-8, with TRBD1 matching over 7 bases. The germline V gene encodes CDR1 SGHVS and CDR2 FQNEAQ. This CDR3 has 13 amino acids. Trimming took 3 bases from V and 7 from J; bases not matched to a gene: 5. CDR3 in DNA: TGTGCCAGCAGCTTGCCGACAGGGCTTGAAGCTTTCTTT. Its protein product is CASSLPTGLEAFF.

With respect to this clone: The sample holds other DNA sequences that translate to the same CDR3. The chain has TRBV5-4 and TRBJ2-7, with 11 bases fitting TRBD2. CDR3 length equals 15 residues. V shed 0 bases and J 3 bases; nucleotides not matched to a gene: 2. Germline values: CDR1 SGHNT, CDR2 YYREEE (reference sequence). The CDR3, as DNA: TGTGCCAGCAGCTTGGGTGGGACTAGCGGCTACGAGCAGTACTTC. It translates to CASSLGGTSGYEQYF.

The chain couples TRBV7-2 to TRBJ2-1, with D perhaps TRBD2 (5 bases). The CDR3 contains 14 residues. Germline V gives CDR1 SGHTA, CDR2 FQGNSA. Between the trimmed V and J ends, which lost 4 bases and 4 bases, there was a span of 11 bases. Here the CDR3 reads CASSSTGVYNEQFF. CDR3 bases: TGTGCCAGCAGCTCCACCGGGGTTTACAATGAGCAGTTCTTC.

The chain couples TRBV9 to TRBJ2-1, with D possibly TRBD2 on 6 matching bases. V shed 0 bases and J shed 3 bases, with 10 bases lying between them. Per the germline V gene, CDR1 is SGDLS and CDR2 is YYNGEE. The CDR3 spans 15 residues. The CDR3 bases are TGTGCCAGCAGCGTAGTTGCTAGCGACTACAATGAGCAGTTCTTC. It is translated as CASSVVASDYNEQFF.

The chain employs TRBV19 and TRBJ1-1, with D uncertain. V was pared by 6 bases and J by 1 base, with 9 bases between. Per germline, CDR1 LNHDA and CDR2 SQIVND (reference sequence). The CDR3 is 13 residues long. In nucleotides, the CDR3 is TGTGCCAGTAGCCTTGCGGGGAACACTGAAGCTTTCTTT. Translating it yields CASSLAGNTEAFF. Full variable domain (outside the CDR3, taken from reference TRBV19 and TRBJ1-1): DGGITQSPKYLFRKEGQNVTLSCEQNLNHDAMYWYRQDPGQGLRLIYYSQIVNDFQKGDIAEGYSVSREKKESFPLTVTSAQKNPTAFYLCASSLAGNTEAFFGQGTRLTVV.

This chain connects TRBV5-4 to TRBJ2-1; D is uncertain. CDR1 is SGHNT and CDR2 is YYREEE in the germline V gene (reference sequence). V was shortened by 4 bases and J by 10 bases, with 12 bases between the two germline ends. CDR3 length: 12 amino acids. The DNA for the CDR3 is TGTGCCAGCAGCGGTGCCCAAGCGGAGCAGTTCTTC. Translated: CASSGAQAEQFF.

This clone was seen more than once but under ten times. The chain uses TRBV12-3 or TRBV12-4 and TRBJ1-1, with D uncertain. Between the trimmed V and J ends, which lost 2 bases and 7 bases, there was a span of 5 bases. The CDR3 totals 11 residues. CDR3 in amino acids: CASSLSGEAFF. The CDR3, as DNA: TGTGCCAGCAGTTTATCCGGTGAAGCTTTCTTT.

This clone was observed a single time. The V and J genes are TRBV7-9 and TRBJ2-5, with 11 bases fitting TRBD2. From germline, CDR1 is SEHNR and CDR2 FQNEAQ (reference sequence). This CDR3 has 16 residues. The J segment lost 9 bases and the V segment lost 4 bases, leaving 13 bases of the junction unmatched. The CDR3 coding sequence is TGTGCCAGCAGCTCTCCGACTAGCGGGGCACCCCCGGCCCAGTACTTC. As protein: CASSSPTSGAPPAQYF.

The chain combines TRBV7-6 with TRBJ2-7, with TRBD1 matching over 11 bases. With V trimmed by 4 bases and J by 7 bases, 15 bases remained unmatched. The CDR3 consists of 17 residues. From germline, CDR1 is SGHVS and CDR2 FNYEAQ. The DNA of the CDR3 is TGTGCCAGCAGCTCCTTTCCGAGAGGACAGGGGGCGCGGGAGCAGTACTTC. This translates into CASSSFPRGQGAREQYF.

V and J are TRBV5-1 and TRBJ1-1, with 7 bases lining up with TRBD1. The V gene end was trimmed by 4 bases and the J gene end by 4 bases; junction bases not matched to a gene: 10. From germline, CDR1 is SGHRS and CDR2 YFSETQ. This CDR3 has 15 residues. The CDR3 loop is CASSPGDRDVTEAFF. Here the CDR3 DNA reads TGCGCCAGCAGCCCCGGTGACAGGGATGTCACTGAAGCTTTCTTT.

This chain uses TRBV7-6 with TRBJ1-1; TRBD1 agrees at 7 bases. The CDR3 spans 16 residues. Per germline, CDR1 SGHVS and CDR2 FNYEAQ. The trim removed 4 bases at V and 0 bases at J, leaving 8 bases unmatched. CDR3 sequence: CASSSRQGLVNTEAFF. In nucleotides, the CDR3 is TGTGCCAGCAGCTCTAGACAGGGTTTAGTGAACACTGAAGCTTTCTTT.

The chain joins TRBV28 to TRBJ1-2; 7 nucleotides match TRBD1. Trimming took 6 bases from V and 3 from J; bases not matched to a gene: 4. This CDR3 is 13 amino acids long. Germline V gene sequence: CDR1 MDHEN, CDR2 SYDVKM. CDR3 protein: CASRSTGDYGYTF. The CDR3 DNA follows: TGTGCCAGCAGGAGCACAGGGGACTATGGCTACACCTTC.